These 17 T cell receptor beta chains originate from one sample sequenced in a study of regulatory T cells in long-lasting Graves disease. Time point denoted: newly diagnosed GD, antithyroid drugs for less than 3 months. There was RNA extracted from PBMCs, and the TCR library was made from it. The authors built TCR beta libraries using iRepertoire HTBI primers and Arm-PCR of CDR3 regions. One entry per CDR3 protein results from TCRdb running MiXCR on the multiplex PCR reads. The data show 400,000 to 500,000 distinct CDR3 sequences, over 14% seen once. In addition, the sample was reused for a study of T cells in Graves' hyperthyroidism and ophthalmopathy.

The source was peripheral blood mononuclear cells (PBMCs), collected at new diagnosis, from a patient treated with antithyroid drugs. The source is a woman between 40 and 50 years old with Graves disease.

This clonotype was found many times. This sequence joins TRBV5-1 and TRBJ1-1; D is unresolved. Trimming cost V 3 bases and J 7 bases, with 13 bases left between them. Germline CDR1 and CDR2: SGHRS and YFSETQ. This CDR3 spans 13 amino acids. The CDR3 sequence is CASSSGRDYEAFF. The CDR3 DNA reads TGCGCCAGCAGCTCCGGGAGGGATTATGAAGCTTTCTTT.

Ten or more counts support this clonotype. The CDR3 is CASSSPSGVDTGELFF. DNA for the CDR3: TGTGCCAGCAGCTCCCCGTCGGGTGTCGACACCGGGGAGCTGTTTTTT. The chain uses TRBV7-2 and TRBJ2-2, with no clear D. The germline V and J ends were trimmed by 4 bases and 3 bases, with 15 bases remaining between them. The CDR3 is 16 amino acids. Germline values: CDR1 SGHTA, CDR2 FQGNSA. Supplemented by reference TRBV7-2 and TRBJ2-2, the full variable domain reads GAGVSQSPSNKVTEKGKDVELRCDPISGHTALYWYRQSLGQGLEFLIYFQGNSAPDKSGLPSDRFSAERTGGSVSTLTIQRTQQEDSAVYLCASSSPSGVDTGELFFGEGSRLTVL.

This clonotype appeared a few times. The chain is built from TRBV12-3 or TRBV12-4 and TRBJ1-5; D may be TRBD1 (5 bases). The CDR3 contains 16 residues. The V end lost 1 base, the J end lost 5 bases, and 15 bases lay between the germline ends. The CDR3 region is CASSLGVYRPHQPQHF. The CDR3 nucleotides read TGTGCCAGCAGTTTAGGTGTTTACAGGCCACATCAGCCCCAGCATTTT.

This clonotype occurred many times. The chain combines TRBV7-6 with TRBJ2-1; 11 nucleotides align to TRBD2. V trimming: 5 bases; J trimming: 7 bases; junction bases outside the gene matches: 7. This CDR3 has 15 amino acids. Germline values: CDR1 SGHVS, CDR2 FNYEAQ. The CDR3 sequence is CASSDGLAGRNEQFF. CDR3 coding DNA: TGTGCCAGCAGCGACGGACTAGCGGGTAGGAATGAGCAGTTCTTC. The full variable domain, with the rest looked up from reference TRBV7-6 and TRBJ2-1, is GAGVSQSPRYKVTKRGQDVALRCDPISGHVSLYWYRQALGQGPEFLTYFNYEAQQDKSGLPNDRFSAERPEGSISTLTIQRTEQRDSAMYRCASSDGLAGRNEQFFGPGTRLTVL.

On this clonotype: A single base separates this from a much larger clone, so it may be a read error. Since no conserved phenylalanine or tryptophan closes the CDR3, a read error is the likely cause. The chain joins TRBV5-1 to TRBJ2-1; D gene unclear. The V gene lost 0 bases and the J gene lost 5 bases, with 9 bases spanning the gap. The germline CDR1 and CDR2 sequences are SGHRS and YFSETQ. The CDR3 covers 14 residues. The CDR3 protein is CASSLGAPHNEQFL. The CDR3 region has the DNA TGCGCCAGCAGCTTGGGGGCCCCACACAATGAGCAGTTCCTC.

This clonotype showed up many times. The chain is built from TRBV28 and TRBJ1-4; D is possibly TRBD1 (5 bases). V was clipped by 2 bases and J by 7 bases, with 11 bases between them. The CDR3 has 14 amino acids. Germline assignment: CDR1 MDHEN and CDR2 SYDVKM. The CDR3 DNA follows: TGTGCCAGCAGTTTACGAGGGGTCTCTGAAAAACTGTTTTTT. Amino acid sequence: CASSLRGVSEKLFF.

Worth noting for this clonotype: A much larger clone sits a single nucleotide away, making a read error possible. The V gene is TRBV9, the J gene TRBJ2-1; 12 nucleotides agree with TRBD2. This CDR3 contains 15 residues. V lost 3 bases to trimming and J lost 6 bases; unmatched junction nucleotides: 4. Germline CDR1 SGDLS, CDR2 YYNGEE. CDR3 sequence (DNA): TGTGCCAGCAGCGCCTCGGGACTAGCGGGCAATGAGCAGTTCTTC. Translating gives CASSASGLAGNEQFF.

The chain couples TRBV7-9 to TRBJ1-4; D not resolved. CDR3 length: 13 residues. Germline CDR1 reads SEHNR; CDR2 reads FQNEAQ (reference sequence). Trimming removed 1 base at V and 6 bases at J, with 6 bases between. CDR3: CASSLEGYEKLFF. The CDR3 region has the DNA TGTGCCAGCAGCTTAGAAGGGTATGAAAAACTGTTTTTT.

This clonotype was picked up many times. The chain is built from TRBV6-5 and TRBJ2-1; D not certain. Germline CDR1 MNHEY, CDR2 SVGAGI. The CDR3 spans 12 residues. V lost 4 bases and J lost 10, with 11 bases in between. CDR3 bases: TGTGCCAGCAGTTCGCTGACCTCAGAGCAGTTCTTC. Encoded protein: CASSSLTSEQFF.

Only a few counts were recorded for this clonotype. J is TRBJ2-7 and V is TRBV28; 9 positions match TRBD1. The V gene's germline CDR1 is MDHEN and CDR2 SYDVKM. V lost 5 bases to trimming and J lost 5 bases; unmatched junction nucleotides: 10. This CDR3 contains 15 residues. The CDR3 nucleotides read TGTGCCAGCAGTCTGACGGACAGGGGTCCCAACGAGCAGTACTTC. It codes for CASSLTDRGPNEQYF.

The chain links TRBV4-1 to TRBJ2-7, with TRBD2 matching over 7 bases. Losses at the gene ends were 6 bases for V and 3 bases for J; bases not matched to a gene: 8. The CDR3 runs to 14 residues. The germline V gene encodes CDR1 MGHRA and CDR2 YSYEKL. Here the CDR3 DNA reads TGCGCCAGCAGTCCAAGGGGAGGGGTCTACGAGCAGTACTTC. Protein: CASSPRGGVYEQYF.

This clonotype was seen repeatedly, ten times or more. J is TRBJ1-6 and V is TRBV3-1; D gene uncertain. This CDR3 spans 15 amino acids. V was cut by 1 base and J by 9 bases, with 13 bases left in between. The germline gives CDR1 LGHDT, CDR2 YNNKEL (reference sequence). In nucleotides, the CDR3 is TGTGCCAGCAGCCAAGCGGGAGGGAAACCTTCACCCCTCCACTTT. Translated, it gives CASSQAGGKPSPLHF.

This clonotype appeared many times. The chain employs TRBV28 and TRBJ2-5; D is uncertain. In germline, CDR1 is MDHEN, CDR2 SYDVKM. Trimming shortened V by 5 bases and J by 2 bases, and 9 bases separated the two germline ends. The CDR3 consists of 13 residues. The CDR3 region has the DNA TGTGCCAGCAGTAGTATCGGACAAGAGACCCAGTACTTC. Residues: CASSSIGQETQYF.

This clonotype showed up just a few times. This chain links TRBV12-3 or TRBV12-4 with TRBJ1-5; D gene ambiguous. The CDR3 consists of 15 residues. Trimming pared 5 bases from V and 0 bases from J, leaving 11 bases between. This chain's CDR3 is CASSPWGSSNQPQHF. The CDR3 DNA follows: TGTGCCAGCAGTCCCTGGGGAAGTAGCAATCAGCCCCAGCATTTT.

This clonotype was recorded at least ten times. V usage is TRBV12-5 and J usage is TRBJ1-5; the D is unclear. This CDR3 has 15 residues. V was trimmed by 1 base and J by 4 bases, leaving 11 bases between them. CDR1 LGHNT and CDR2 FRNRAP come from the germline V gene. The CDR3 nucleotides are TGTGCTAGTGGTTTGGCAAGGGAAGGGAATCAGCCCCAGCATTTT. Residues: CASGLAREGNQPQHF.

This clonotype was observed many times. The chain links TRBV5-1 to TRBJ2-1; D might be TRBD2 (5 bases). The CDR3 consists of 14 residues. Trimming removed 1 base at V and 4 bases at J, with 9 bases between. Per the germline V gene, CDR1 is SGHRS and CDR2 is YFSETQ. The CDR3 region has the DNA TGCGCCAGCAGCTTGTCTAGCCTTTACAATGAGCAGTTCTTC. Protein product: CASSLSSLYNEQFF.

This clonotype has only a few counts. The V call is TRBV4-1, the J call TRBJ1-6; 7 nucleotides agree with TRBD1. Per germline, CDR1 MGHRA and CDR2 YSYEKL. The CDR3 is 15 amino acids. V gave up 3 bases and J gave up 7 bases; unmatched junction bases: 6. CDR3 DNA sequence: TGCGCCAGCAGCCAGGACAGGTCGGCCAATTCACCCCTCCACTTT. It translates to CASSQDRSANSPLHF.